This TCR beta chain was captured in a study of blood T cell repertoires in COVID-19. In the source study's methods: Scientists estimated how many nucleated cells there were by amplifying reference gene primers. Produced via immunoSEQ multiplex PCR; TCRdb's table is partial and in-frame only. For V, J and clone size, that table is used; D and trimming come from the DNA. Among about 300,000 clones, 88% were seen once, and the ten largest hold approximately 1.6%. Germline CDR1 KGHSY, CDR2 FQNENV. CDR3 length: 16 amino acids. Trimming removed 0 bases from V and 6 bases from J; junction bases left unmatched: 8.

The sample taken for sequencing was peripheral blood. This chain uses TRBV16 with TRBJ1-1; 9 bases match TRBD1. This sequence was found in a woman under 40 with COVID-19, enrolled during active disease. CDR3 DNA: TGTGCCAGCAGCCAATCAGGGACAGGGATGAGGGCTGAAGCTTTCTTT. It yields the protein CASSQSGTGMRAEAFF.